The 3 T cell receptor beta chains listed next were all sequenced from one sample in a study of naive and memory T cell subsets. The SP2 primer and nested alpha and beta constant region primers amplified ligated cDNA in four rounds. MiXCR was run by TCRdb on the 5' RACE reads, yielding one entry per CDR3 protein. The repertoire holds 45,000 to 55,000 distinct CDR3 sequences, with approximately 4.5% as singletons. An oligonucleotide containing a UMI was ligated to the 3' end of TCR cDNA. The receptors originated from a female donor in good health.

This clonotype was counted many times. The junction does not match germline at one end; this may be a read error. This CDR3 is CASTKPGLESMHF. The CDR3 coding sequence is TGTGCCAGCACCAAGCCGGGACTAGAGTCGATGCATTTT. This chain links TRBV12-3 or TRBV12-4 with TRBJ2-3; 8 bases agree with TRBD2. The CDR3 is 13 residues long.

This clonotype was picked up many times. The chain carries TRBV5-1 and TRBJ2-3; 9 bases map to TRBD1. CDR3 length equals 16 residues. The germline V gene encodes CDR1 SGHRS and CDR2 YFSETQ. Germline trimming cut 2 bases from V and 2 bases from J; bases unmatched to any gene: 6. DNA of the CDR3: TGCGCCAGCAGCTTAGGGACAGGGCCCTACACAGATACGCAGTATTTT. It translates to CASSLGTGPYTDTQYF.

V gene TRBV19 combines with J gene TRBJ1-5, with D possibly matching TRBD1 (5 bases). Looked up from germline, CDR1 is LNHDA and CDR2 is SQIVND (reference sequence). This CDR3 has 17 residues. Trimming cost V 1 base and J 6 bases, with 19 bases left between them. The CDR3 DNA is TGTGCCAGTAGTATAGCGGGGGAATTAACCTTAAGTCAGCCCCAGCATTTT. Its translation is CASSIAGELTLSQPQHF.